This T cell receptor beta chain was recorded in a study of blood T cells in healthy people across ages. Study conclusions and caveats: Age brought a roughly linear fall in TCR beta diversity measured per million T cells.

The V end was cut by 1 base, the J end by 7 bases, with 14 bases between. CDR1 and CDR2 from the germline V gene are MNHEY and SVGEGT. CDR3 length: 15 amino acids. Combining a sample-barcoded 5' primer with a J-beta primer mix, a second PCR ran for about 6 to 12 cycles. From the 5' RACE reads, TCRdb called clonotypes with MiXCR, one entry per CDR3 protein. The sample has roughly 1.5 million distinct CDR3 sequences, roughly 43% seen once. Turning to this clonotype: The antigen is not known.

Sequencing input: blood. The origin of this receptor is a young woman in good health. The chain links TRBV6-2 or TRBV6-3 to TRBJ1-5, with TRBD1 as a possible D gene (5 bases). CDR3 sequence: CASSYLSGAGQPQHF. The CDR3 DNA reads TGTGCCAGCAGTTACTTATCCGGGGCAGGCCAGCCCCAGCATTTT.